This T cell receptor beta chain was obtained from a study of identical twins. Study-level findings and limits: Reduced insertions were recorded for abundant cord blood beta clonotypes, with no such pattern in memory repertoires.

One entry per CDR3 protein results from TCRdb running MiXCR on the 5' RACE reads. The sample has 690,000 or so distinct CDR3 sequences, around 6% seen once. The V segment lost 2 bases and the J segment 3 bases; nucleotides outside the gene matches: 16. The CDR3 extends over 19 amino acids. Looked up from germline, CDR1 is SGHDN and CDR2 is FVKESK. This clonotype showed up just a few times. Its antigen is unknown. All donors were healthy, and all were Caucasian. The rearrangement links TRBV14 to TRBJ2-1; 7 bases line up with TRBD2. The origin of this receptor is a man in his late teens or twenties in good health. The sequenced material came from naive T cells sorted from blood. CDR3 loop: CASSQLTTAAGVNYNEQFF. The CDR3 nucleotides are TGTGCCAGCAGCCAACTCACTACTGCGGCGGGAGTAAACTACAATGAGCAGTTCTTC.